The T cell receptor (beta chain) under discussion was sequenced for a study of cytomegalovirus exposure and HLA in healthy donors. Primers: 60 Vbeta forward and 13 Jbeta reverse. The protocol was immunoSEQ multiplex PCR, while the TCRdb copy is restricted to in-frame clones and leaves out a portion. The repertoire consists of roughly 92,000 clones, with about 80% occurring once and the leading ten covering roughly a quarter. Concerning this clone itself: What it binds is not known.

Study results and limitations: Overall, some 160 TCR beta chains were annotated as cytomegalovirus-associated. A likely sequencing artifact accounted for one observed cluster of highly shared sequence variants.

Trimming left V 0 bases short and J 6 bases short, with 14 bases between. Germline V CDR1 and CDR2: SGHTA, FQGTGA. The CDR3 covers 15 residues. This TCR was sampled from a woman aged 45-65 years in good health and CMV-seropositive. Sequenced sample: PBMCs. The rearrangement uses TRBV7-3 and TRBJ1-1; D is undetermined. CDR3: CASSLTHGEGSEAFF. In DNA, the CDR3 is TGTGCCAGCAGCTTAACCCACGGGGAGGGCTCTGAAGCTTTCTTT. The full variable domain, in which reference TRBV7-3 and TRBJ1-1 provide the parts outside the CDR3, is GAGVSQTPSNKVTEKGKYVELRCDPISGHTALYWYRQSLGQGPEFLIYFQGTGAADDSGLPNDRFFAVRPEGSVSTLKIQRTERGDSAVYLCASSLTHGEGSEAFFGQGTRLTVV.